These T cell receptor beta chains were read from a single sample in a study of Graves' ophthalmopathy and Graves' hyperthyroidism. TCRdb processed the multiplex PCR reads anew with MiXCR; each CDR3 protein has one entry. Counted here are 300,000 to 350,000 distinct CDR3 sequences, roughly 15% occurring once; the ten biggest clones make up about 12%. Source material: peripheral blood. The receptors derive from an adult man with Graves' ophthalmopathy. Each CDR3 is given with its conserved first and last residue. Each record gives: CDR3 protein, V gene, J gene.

CDR3: CASSVLRPSNQPQHF; V: TRBV19; J: TRBJ1-5
CDR3: CAWETGRTEAFF; V: TRBV30; J: TRBJ1-1
CDR3: CASNLRGGNTEAFF; V: TRBV6-1; J: TRBJ1-1
CDR3: CASSKVGTVSYEQYF; V: TRBV19; J: TRBJ2-7
CDR3: CASRPSPPNYEQYF; V: TRBV6-5; J: TRBJ2-7
CDR3: CASSLGQGFLGYTF; V: TRBV7-2; J: TRBJ1-2
CDR3: CASSFGIQPQHF; V: TRBV12-3/TRBV12-4; J: TRBJ1-5
CDR3: CASSPRLQAASYEQYF; V: TRBV5-1; J: TRBJ2-7
CDR3: CASTGQGGPETQYF; V: TRBV6-1; J: TRBJ2-5
CDR3: CAWSWQGVRETQYF; V: TRBV30; J: TRBJ2-5
CDR3: CASSLEDRGLETQYF; V: TRBV7-2; J: TRBJ2-5
CDR3: CAISESAGRLYEQYF; V: TRBV10-3; J: TRBJ2-7